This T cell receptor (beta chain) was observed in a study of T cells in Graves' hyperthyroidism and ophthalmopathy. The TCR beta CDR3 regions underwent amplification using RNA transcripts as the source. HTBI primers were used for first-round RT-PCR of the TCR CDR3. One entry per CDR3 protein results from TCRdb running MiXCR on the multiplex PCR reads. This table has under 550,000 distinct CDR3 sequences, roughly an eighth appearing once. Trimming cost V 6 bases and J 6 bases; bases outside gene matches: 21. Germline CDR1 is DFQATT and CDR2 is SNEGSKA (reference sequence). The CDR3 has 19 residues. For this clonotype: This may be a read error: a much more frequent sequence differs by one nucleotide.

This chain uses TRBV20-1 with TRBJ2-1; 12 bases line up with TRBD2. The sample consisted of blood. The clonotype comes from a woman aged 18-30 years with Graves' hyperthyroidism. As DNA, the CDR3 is TGCAGTGCCAGATCCCCGAGACTAGCGGGAGACTACTACGGCAATGAGCAGTTCTTC. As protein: CSARSPRLAGDYYGNEQFF.